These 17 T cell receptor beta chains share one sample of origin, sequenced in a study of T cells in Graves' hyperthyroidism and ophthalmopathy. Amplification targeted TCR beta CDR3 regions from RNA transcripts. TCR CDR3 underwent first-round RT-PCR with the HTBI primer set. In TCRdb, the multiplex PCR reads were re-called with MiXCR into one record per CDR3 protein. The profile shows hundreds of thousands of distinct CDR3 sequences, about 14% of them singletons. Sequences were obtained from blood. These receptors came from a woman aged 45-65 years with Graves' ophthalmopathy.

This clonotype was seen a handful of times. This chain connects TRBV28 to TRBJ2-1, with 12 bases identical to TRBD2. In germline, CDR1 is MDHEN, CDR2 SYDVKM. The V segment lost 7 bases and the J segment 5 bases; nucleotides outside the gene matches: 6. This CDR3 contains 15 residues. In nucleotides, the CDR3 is TGTGCCAGCACCACGACTAGCGGGAGACACAATGAGCAGTTCTTC. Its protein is CASTTTSGRHNEQFF.

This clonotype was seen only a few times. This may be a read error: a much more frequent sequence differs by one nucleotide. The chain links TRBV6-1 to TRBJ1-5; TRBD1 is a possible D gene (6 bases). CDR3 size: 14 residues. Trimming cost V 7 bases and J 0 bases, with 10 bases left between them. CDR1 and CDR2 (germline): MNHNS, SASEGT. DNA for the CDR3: TGTGCCAGCACCCCGGACAGTAGCAATCAGCCCCAGCATTTT. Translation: CASTPDSSNQPQHF.

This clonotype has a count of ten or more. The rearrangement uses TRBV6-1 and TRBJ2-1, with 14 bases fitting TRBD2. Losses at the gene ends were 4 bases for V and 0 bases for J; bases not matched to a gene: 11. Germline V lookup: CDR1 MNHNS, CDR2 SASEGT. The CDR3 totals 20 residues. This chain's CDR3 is CASSARTGTSGSISYNEQFF. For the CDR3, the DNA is TGTGCCAGCAGTGCGAGAACCGGGACTAGCGGGAGTATCTCCTACAATGAGCAGTTCTTC.

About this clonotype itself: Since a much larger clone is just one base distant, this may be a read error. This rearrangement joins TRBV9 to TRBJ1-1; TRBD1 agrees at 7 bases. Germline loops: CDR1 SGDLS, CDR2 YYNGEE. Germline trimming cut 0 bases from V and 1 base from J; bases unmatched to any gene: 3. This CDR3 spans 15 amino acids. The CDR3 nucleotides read TGTGCCAGCAGCGTAGAGGGGGCACGGAACACTGAAGCTTTCTTT. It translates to CASSVEGARNTEAFF.

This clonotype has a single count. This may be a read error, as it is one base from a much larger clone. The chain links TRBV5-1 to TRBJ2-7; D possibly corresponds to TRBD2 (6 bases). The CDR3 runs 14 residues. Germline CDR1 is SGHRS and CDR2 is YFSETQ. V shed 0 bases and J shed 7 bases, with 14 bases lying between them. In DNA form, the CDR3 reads TGCGCCAGCAGCTTGGACGGGAGCGGCTATGAGCAGTACTTC. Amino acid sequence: CASSLDGSGYEQYF.

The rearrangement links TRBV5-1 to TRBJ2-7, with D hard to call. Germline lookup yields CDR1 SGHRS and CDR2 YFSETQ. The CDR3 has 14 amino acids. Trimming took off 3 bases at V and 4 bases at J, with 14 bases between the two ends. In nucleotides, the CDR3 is TGCGCCAGCAGCTCCCTAGATAGACGGTACGAGCAGTACTTC. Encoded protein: CASSSLDRRYEQYF.

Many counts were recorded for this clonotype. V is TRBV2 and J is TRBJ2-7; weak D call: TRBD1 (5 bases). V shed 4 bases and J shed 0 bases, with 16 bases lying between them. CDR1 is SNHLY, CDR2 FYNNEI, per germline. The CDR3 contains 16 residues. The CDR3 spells CASSGGPGRTSYEQYF. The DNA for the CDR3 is TGTGCCAGCAGTGGGGGCCCCGGACGGACCTCCTACGAGCAGTACTTC.

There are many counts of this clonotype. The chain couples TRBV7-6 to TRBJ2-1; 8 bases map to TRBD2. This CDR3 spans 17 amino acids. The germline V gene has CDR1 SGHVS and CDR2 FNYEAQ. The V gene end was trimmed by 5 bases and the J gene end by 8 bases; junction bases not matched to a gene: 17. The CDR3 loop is CASSLGVAGPRIHEQFF. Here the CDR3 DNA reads TGTGCCAGCAGCCTCGGAGTAGCGGGACCGAGGATCCATGAGCAGTTCTTC.

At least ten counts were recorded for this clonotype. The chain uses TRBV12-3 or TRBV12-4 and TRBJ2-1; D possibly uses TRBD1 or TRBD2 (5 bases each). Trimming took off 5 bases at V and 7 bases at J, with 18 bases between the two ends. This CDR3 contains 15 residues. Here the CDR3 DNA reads TGTGCCAGCAGTCCGGGACCCGCGGATGGGAATGAGCAGTTCTTC. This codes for CASSPGPADGNEQFF.

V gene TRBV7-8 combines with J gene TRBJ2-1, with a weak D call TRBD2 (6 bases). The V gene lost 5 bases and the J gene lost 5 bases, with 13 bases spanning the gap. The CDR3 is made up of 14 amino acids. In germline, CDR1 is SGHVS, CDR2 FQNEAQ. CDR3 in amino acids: CASSGEAVNNEQFF. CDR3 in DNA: TGTGCCAGCAGCGGGGAGGCGGTAAACAATGAGCAGTTCTTC.

CDR3 loop: CSAPNYPGETQYF. The CDR3 DNA reads TGCAGTGCCCCAAACTACCCGGGGGAGACCCAGTACTTC. The genes are TRBV20-1 and TRBJ2-5; D possibly corresponds to TRBD2 (5 bases). Trimming removed 6 bases from V and 5 bases from J, with 16 bases in between. CDR1 and CDR2 from the germline V gene are DFQATT and SNEGSKA (reference sequence). The CDR3 has 13 amino acids.

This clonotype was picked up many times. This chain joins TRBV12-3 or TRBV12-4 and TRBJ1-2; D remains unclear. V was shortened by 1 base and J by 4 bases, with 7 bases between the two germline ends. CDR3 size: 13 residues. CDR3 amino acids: CASSLVGFYGYTF. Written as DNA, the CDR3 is TGTGCCAGCAGTTTAGTTGGGTTCTATGGCTACACCTTC.

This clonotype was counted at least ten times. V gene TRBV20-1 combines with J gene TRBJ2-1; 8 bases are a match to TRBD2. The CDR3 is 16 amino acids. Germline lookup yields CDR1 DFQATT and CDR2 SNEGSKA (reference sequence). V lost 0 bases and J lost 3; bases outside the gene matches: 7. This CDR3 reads CSARDLTGGLYNEQFF. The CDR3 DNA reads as TGCAGTGCTAGAGATCTCACGGGAGGGCTCTACAATGAGCAGTTCTTC.

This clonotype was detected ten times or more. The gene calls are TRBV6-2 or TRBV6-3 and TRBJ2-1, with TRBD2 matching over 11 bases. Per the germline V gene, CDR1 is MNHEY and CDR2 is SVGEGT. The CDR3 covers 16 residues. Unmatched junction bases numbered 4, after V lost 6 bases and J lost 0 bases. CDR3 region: CASSIGLAGSYNEQFF. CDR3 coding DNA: TGTGCCAGCAGCATAGGACTAGCGGGCTCCTACAATGAGCAGTTCTTC.

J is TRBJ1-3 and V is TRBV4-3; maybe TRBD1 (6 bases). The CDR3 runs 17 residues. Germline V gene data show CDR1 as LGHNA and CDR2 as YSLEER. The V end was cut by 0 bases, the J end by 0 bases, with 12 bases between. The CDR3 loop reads CASSQESGQRSGNTIYF. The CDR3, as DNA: TGCGCCAGCAGCCAAGAAAGCGGACAGCGCTCTGGAAACACCATATATTTT.

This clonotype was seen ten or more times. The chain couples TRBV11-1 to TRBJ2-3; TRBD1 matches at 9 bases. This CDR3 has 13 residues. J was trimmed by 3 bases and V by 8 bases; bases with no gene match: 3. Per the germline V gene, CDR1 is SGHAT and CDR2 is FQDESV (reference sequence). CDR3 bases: TGTGCCAGCCGAGGACAGGGGACAGATACGCAGTATTTT. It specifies CASRGQGTDTQYF.

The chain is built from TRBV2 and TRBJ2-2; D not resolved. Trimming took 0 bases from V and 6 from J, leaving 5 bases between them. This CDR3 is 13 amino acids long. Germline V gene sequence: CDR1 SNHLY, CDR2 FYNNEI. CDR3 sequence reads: CASSEAIPGELFF. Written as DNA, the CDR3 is TGTGCCAGCAGTGAAGCTATTCCCGGGGAGCTGTTTTTT.